The rows below give T cell receptor beta chains drawn from one sample of a study of T cell changes during pregnancy in multiple sclerosis. Using immunoSEQ multiplex PCR, the repertoire was profiled, and TCRdb retains in-frame clones only, with some absent. The sample contains about 80,000 clones, about 90% of which appear only once. This specimen consisted of peripheral blood, obtained before pregnancy. The receptors were sampled from a female donor with multiple sclerosis, enrolled in a pregnancy study. Both conserved end residues are trimmed from each CDR3.

v_gene,j_gene,CDR3aa
TRBV5-1,TRBJ2-7,ASSLDPMVASYEQY
TRBV7-8,TRBJ1-5,ASSLDRYNQPQH
TRBV25-1,TRBJ1-1,ASTPTGGTEAF
TRBV5-1,TRBJ1-2,ASSTQPTGRDYT
TRBV28,TRBJ2-5,ATTTPDRGKTQY
TRBV19,TRBJ2-1,ASNLYHRDRRIPYNEQF
TRBV19,TRBJ1-2,ASSAGTAGGYT
TRBV5-1,TRBJ2-3,ATRDREGDTQY
TRBV5-6,TRBJ2-1,ASSLATVSSYNEQF
TRBV4-1,TRBJ2-1,ASSQDQAGRNEQF
TRBV23-1,TRBJ1-1,ASSQPPGGGGEVNTEAF
TRBV29-1,TRBJ2-7,SVYGAWSGGASYEQY
TRBV7-8,TRBJ2-1,ASSPPGLRLEQF
TRBV6-6,TRBJ1-1,ASSGQGGNTEAF
TRBV2,TRBJ2-2,ASSEVQGSGELF
TRBV14,TRBJ2-5,ASSAGAGGETQY
TRBV11-2,TRBJ2-1,ASSLVRGYNEQF
TRBV9,TRBJ2-5,ASSVDRYSQETQY
TRBV7-2,TRBJ1-5,ASTSDRGGNQPQH
TRBV27,TRBJ2-3,ASSWSGTSTDTQY
TRBV9,TRBJ2-5,ASSVGGLRKETQY
TRBV5-4,TRBJ2-7,ASSLATSGAYEQY
TRBV5-1,TRBJ2-3,ASSPWGRAYTDTQY
TRBV5-1,TRBJ2-7,ASSLWTSGTYEQY
TRBV19,TRBJ1-2,ASKNFGQGDGYT
TRBV20-1,TRBJ1-2,SGQLNYGYT
TRBV30,TRBJ1-1,AWSGARDRGHLNTEAF
TRBV18,TRBJ2-3,ASSPNLLADTDTQY
TRBV7-9,TRBJ2-5,ASSWGLADQETQY
TRBV9,TRBJ2-1,ASSVVASGNNEQF